The sequence of this TCR beta chain was determined in a study of graft-versus-host responses after intestinal transplantation. There are 14 residues in the CDR3. Trimming removed 5 bases from V and 3 bases from J; junction bases left unmatched: 2. Germline loops: CDR1 SGHAT, CDR2 FQNNGV. The protocol was immunoSEQ multiplex PCR, while the TCRdb copy is restricted to in-frame clones and leaves out a portion. The data show 50,000 to 55,000 clones, with around 89% seen just once and approximately 0.6% held by the top ten. With regard to this clone: The antigen is undetermined.

Specimen: unstimulated CD4+ T cells sorted from spleen or lymph node cells, collected before transplant. This rearrangement joins TRBV11-2 to TRBJ2-2; 8 nucleotides agree with TRBD2. The origin of this receptor is a human donor who was the organ donor for an intestinal transplant. CDR3 sequence: CASSHSGDTGELFF. In DNA, the CDR3 is TGTGCCAGCAGCCATAGCGGGGACACCGGGGAGCTGTTTTTT. Together with reference TRBV11-2 and TRBJ2-2, the CDR3 gives the full variable domain: EAGVAQSPRYKIIEKRQSVAFWCNPISGHATLYWYQQILGQGPKLLIQFQNNGVVDDSQLPKDRFSAERLKGVDSTLKIQPAKLEDSAVYLCASSHSGDTGELFFGEGSRLTVL.